Listed below are T cell receptor beta chains from one sample, sequenced in a study of shared clonotypes between healthy human individuals. Assay: immunoSEQ multiplex PCR; the TCRdb copy retains only in-frame clones and omits some. The repertoire holds some 2,000,000 clones, with 85% to 95% as singletons. The sequencing sample was made of naive CD4+ T cells sorted from blood. The receptor set was obtained from a man aged 18 to 35 in good health. The CDR3 runs from the conserved cysteine through the conserved F or W. The D gene is left open where the match is weak. Clone size is given for some rows only: seen once, a few or many times, or a class if the clone is expanded.

d_call: TRBD1
j_call: TRBJ2-7
clone_size: -
v_call: TRBV7-2
cdr3_nt: TGTGCCAGCAGCTTAGGTCAGGGGGCATACGAGCAGTACTTC
cdr3_aa: CASSLGQGAYEQYF

d_call: -
j_call: TRBJ2-1
clone_size: -
v_call: TRBV4-1
cdr3_nt: TGCGCCAGCAGCCAAGATTGGGGGGCACGTTCTAATGAGCAGTTCTTC
cdr3_aa: CASSQDWGARSNEQFF

d_call: -
j_call: TRBJ2-2
clone_size: -
v_call: TRBV7-7
cdr3_nt: TGTGCTAGCAGCTTAGCGGCGGAGTCCGGGGAGCTGTTTTTT
cdr3_aa: CASSLAAESGELFF

d_call: TRBD1
j_call: TRBJ1-4
clone_size: -
v_call: TRBV27
cdr3_nt: TGTGCCAGCCGGGACAGCTATAATGAAAAACTGTTTTTT
cdr3_aa: CASRDSYNEKLFF

d_call: -
j_call: TRBJ2-2
clone_size: -
v_call: TRBV30
cdr3_nt: TGTGCCTGGAGGCGACAGCTGAACACCGGGGAGCTGTTTTTT
cdr3_aa: CAWRRQLNTGELFF

d_call: TRBD1
j_call: TRBJ1-4
clone_size: -
v_call: TRBV7-9
cdr3_nt: TGTGCCACCGTCCAACTTTACAGGGGGTCTAATGAAAAACTGTTTTTT
cdr3_aa: CATVQLYRGSNEKLFF

d_call: -
j_call: TRBJ2-7
clone_size: -
v_call: TRBV19
cdr3_nt: TGTGCCACTAGACCGGGCCCGAGCTCCTACGAGCAGTACTTC
cdr3_aa: CATRPGPSSYEQYF

d_call: -
j_call: TRBJ2-2
clone_size: -
v_call: TRBV20-1
cdr3_nt: TGCAGTGCTAGAAAGGCCGGGGAGCTGTTTTTT
cdr3_aa: CSARKAGELFF

d_call: TRBD2
j_call: TRBJ2-1
clone_size: -
v_call: TRBV4-3
cdr3_nt: TGCGCCAGCAGCCCTTTGCCGGGACTAGCGGGGACGGGTGAGCAGTTCTTC
cdr3_aa: CASSPLPGLAGTGEQFF

d_call: -
j_call: TRBJ2-7
clone_size: -
v_call: TRBV6-4
cdr3_nt: TGTGCCAGCAGTGACGGGACCGGTAACAAGCAGTACTTC
cdr3_aa: CASSDGTGNKQYF

d_call: -
j_call: TRBJ2-3
clone_size: -
v_call: TRBV7-2
cdr3_nt: TGTGCCAGCAGCTTAGGGGTAGGCCCAGATACGCAGTATTTT
cdr3_aa: CASSLGVGPDTQYF

d_call: -
j_call: TRBJ1-5
clone_size: -
v_call: TRBV19
cdr3_nt: TGTGCCAGTGCCGGAGGGAGCAATCAGCCCCAGCATTTT
cdr3_aa: CASAGGSNQPQHF

d_call: -
j_call: TRBJ2-7
clone_size: -
v_call: TRBV29-1
cdr3_nt: TGCAGCGTTGTCATGAGACAGTTCTCCTACGAGCAGTACTTC
cdr3_aa: CSVVMRQFSYEQYF

d_call: -
j_call: TRBJ2-7
clone_size: -
v_call: TRBV6-1
cdr3_nt: TGTGCCAGCAGTAATTTGGGAGTTGGCTACGAGCAGTACTTC
cdr3_aa: CASSNLGVGYEQYF

d_call: TRBD1
j_call: TRBJ1-1
clone_size: -
v_call: TRBV30
cdr3_nt: TGTGCCTGGACTATGATGGACAGGGTGTTCACTGAAGCTTTCTTT
cdr3_aa: CAWTMMDRVFTEAFF

d_call: -
j_call: TRBJ1-6
clone_size: -
v_call: TRBV4-1
cdr3_nt: TGCGCCAGCAGCCAAGAGCCTTGGAATTCACCCCTCCACTTT
cdr3_aa: CASSQEPWNSPLHF

d_call: TRBD2
j_call: TRBJ2-7
clone_size: -
v_call: TRBV5-1
cdr3_nt: TGCGCCAGCAGCTTAGGCGGGGGTTTTTCCTACGAGCAGTACTTC
cdr3_aa: CASSLGGGFSYEQYF

d_call: -
j_call: TRBJ2-1
clone_size: -
v_call: TRBV4-2
cdr3_nt: TGTGCCAGCAGCCAAGGTGACAGGATTATATCAGGCAATGAGCAGTTCTTC
cdr3_aa: CASSQGDRIISGNEQFF

d_call: -
j_call: TRBJ1-2
clone_size: -
v_call: TRBV30
cdr3_nt: TGTGCCTGGAGCGAGGCACAGGGTTATTATGGCTACACCTTC
cdr3_aa: CAWSEAQGYYGYTF

d_call: TRBD1
j_call: TRBJ1-6
clone_size: -
v_call: TRBV11-2
cdr3_nt: TGTGCCAGCAGCTTAGTAGCGGGACAGGGTAAAAATTCACCCCTCCACTTT
cdr3_aa: CASSLVAGQGKNSPLHF

d_call: -
j_call: TRBJ1-1
clone_size: -
v_call: TRBV5-8
cdr3_nt: TGTGCCAGCAGCCATTTTGAGTATTCCAGGGTTACTGAAGCTTTCTTT
cdr3_aa: CASSHFEYSRVTEAFF

d_call: TRBD2
j_call: TRBJ2-3
clone_size: -
v_call: TRBV5-6
cdr3_nt: TGTGCCAGCAGCGGTACTAGCGGCCCAGATACGCAGTATTTT
cdr3_aa: CASSGTSGPDTQYF

d_call: -
j_call: TRBJ1-2
clone_size: -
v_call: TRBV7-9
cdr3_nt: TGTGCCAGCAGCTTAGGGGGGCGCACCGAGGACGGTGGCTACACCTTC
cdr3_aa: CASSLGGRTEDGGYTF

d_call: TRBD2
j_call: TRBJ2-5
clone_size: -
v_call: TRBV7-9
cdr3_nt: TGTGCCAGCAGCTTAGTGGGACTAGTAGAGACCCAGTACTTC
cdr3_aa: CASSLVGLVETQYF

d_call: -
j_call: TRBJ2-1
clone_size: -
v_call: TRBV11-2
cdr3_nt: TGTGCCAGCAGCTTTGGGGGCCCCTACAATGAGCAGTTCTTC
cdr3_aa: CASSFGGPYNEQFF

d_call: -
j_call: TRBJ1-6
clone_size: -
v_call: TRBV19
cdr3_nt: TGTGCCAGTAGTATATCTTGGAATTCACCCCTCCACTTT
cdr3_aa: CASSISWNSPLHF

d_call: -
j_call: TRBJ1-6
clone_size: -
v_call: TRBV5-1
cdr3_nt: TGCGCCAGCAGCCCGGACGCAGACCTCGTCTCACCCCTCCACTTT
cdr3_aa: CASSPDADLVSPLHF

d_call: -
j_call: TRBJ2-5
clone_size: -
v_call: TRBV10-3
cdr3_nt: TGTGCCATCAGTGAGTCGCCGCAGGGAGGTCGGGAGACCCAGTACTTC
cdr3_aa: CAISESPQGGRETQYF

d_call: -
j_call: TRBJ2-7
clone_size: -
v_call: TRBV28
cdr3_nt: TGTGCCAGCTCCCGGGACTCGCCCTACGAGCAGTACTTC
cdr3_aa: CASSRDSPYEQYF

d_call: TRBD1
j_call: TRBJ1-2
clone_size: -
v_call: TRBV6-5
cdr3_nt: TGTGCCAGCACCGCGTATACAGGGGGGTATGGCTACACCTTC
cdr3_aa: CASTAYTGGYGYTF

d_call: -
j_call: TRBJ1-6
clone_size: -
v_call: TRBV30
cdr3_nt: TGTGCCTGGACCCGGGCGGGAAGAATTTCACCCCTCCACTTT
cdr3_aa: CAWTRAGRISPLHF

d_call: TRBD1
j_call: TRBJ2-7
clone_size: -
v_call: TRBV7-8
cdr3_nt: TGTGCCAGCAGCTCCGGACAGGGAGTCTACGAGCAGTACTTC
cdr3_aa: CASSSGQGVYEQYF

d_call: -
j_call: TRBJ2-1
clone_size: -
v_call: TRBV12-5
cdr3_nt: TGTGCTAGTGGTTTGGCCGGGATCAACAATGAGCAGTTCTTC
cdr3_aa: CASGLAGINNEQFF

d_call: -
j_call: TRBJ1-1
clone_size: once
v_call: TRBV19
cdr3_nt: TGTGCCAGTCACTCCTGGACGGGAACTGAAGCTTTCTTT
cdr3_aa: CASHSWTGTEAFF

d_call: -
j_call: TRBJ1-1
clone_size: -
v_call: TRBV30
cdr3_nt: TGTGCCTGGAGTGTATCGGAGAACACTGAAGCTTTCTTT
cdr3_aa: CAWSVSENTEAFF

d_call: -
j_call: TRBJ1-5
clone_size: -
v_call: TRBV4-1
cdr3_nt: TGCGCCAGCAGCCAAGAGGGGGTTAGCAATCAGCCCCAGCATTTT
cdr3_aa: CASSQEGVSNQPQHF

d_call: -
j_call: TRBJ1-2
clone_size: -
v_call: TRBV20-1
cdr3_nt: TGCAGTGCTAGTTTGGGGGGAGGCTACACCTTC
cdr3_aa: CSASLGGGYTF

d_call: -
j_call: TRBJ2-7
clone_size: -
v_call: TRBV5-6
cdr3_nt: TGTGCCAGCGGGCCCATACGGGACAACTACGAGCAGTACTTC
cdr3_aa: CASGPIRDNYEQYF

d_call: -
j_call: TRBJ2-7
clone_size: -
v_call: TRBV27
cdr3_nt: TGTGCCAGTGGAGGGGATGCCCCTGGCGAGCAGTACTTC
cdr3_aa: CASGGDAPGEQYF

d_call: -
j_call: TRBJ2-7
clone_size: -
v_call: TRBV10-1
cdr3_nt: TGCGCCAGCAGTGCCTCCATCTCCTACGAGCAGTACTTC
cdr3_aa: CASSASISYEQYF

d_call: -
j_call: TRBJ1-3
clone_size: -
v_call: TRBV7-2
cdr3_nt: TGTGCCAGCAGCCAGGGGCTTCCTCTGGGCGGAAACACCATATATTTT
cdr3_aa: CASSQGLPLGGNTIYF

d_call: TRBD1
j_call: TRBJ2-3
clone_size: -
v_call: TRBV10-1
cdr3_nt: TGCGCCAGCAGCGTACAGGGGGATACGCAGTATTTT
cdr3_aa: CASSVQGDTQYF